This TCR beta chain was documented in a study of T cell responses to AZD1222 COVID-19 vaccine. CDR3 size: 13 residues. V lost 3 bases to trimming and J lost 5 bases, with 10 bases between them. CDR1 is MRHNA, CDR2 SNTAGT, per germline. TCRdb keeps only in-frame clones here, not all; method: immunoSEQ multiplex PCR. The repertoire holds around 130,000 clones, with about nine tenths as singletons. The sequence was obtained from an adult who received the AZD1222 COVID-19 vaccine. This chain joins TRBV6-4 and TRBJ1-1; no firm D call. This specimen consisted of peripheral blood, obtained 28 days after the second AZD1222 dose. CDR3 sequence (DNA): TGTGCCAGCAGTGAGCAGGAGGAAACTGAAGCTTTCTTT. It encodes CASSEQEETEAFF.